This TCR beta chain was profiled in a study of shared clonotypes between healthy human individuals. Sequencing used immunoSEQ multiplex PCR; TCRdb keeps in-frame clones, though not all of them. The sample includes roughly 2,300,000 clones, around 90% of them seen just once. Losses at the gene ends were 2 bases for V and 2 bases for J; bases not matched to a gene: 4. Germline CDR1 reads MNHEY; CDR2 reads SVGAGI. The CDR3 runs to 15 residues. The chain recombines TRBV6-5 with TRBJ2-7; 9 positions agree with TRBD2. Sequences were obtained from naive CD4+ T cells from PBMCs. Noted subset: CD45RA+ positively selected. The receptor was isolated from a man between 18 and 29 years old in good health. Some clones in this sample may be carry-over from other donors' samples. CDR3 loop: CASSYGTSWTYEQYF. In DNA, the CDR3 is TGTGCCAGCAGTTACGGGACTAGCTGGACCTACGAGCAGTACTTC.